What follows are 26 T cell receptor beta chains derived from one specimen sequenced in a study of radiotherapy plus CTLA-4 blockade in lung cancer. The assay was immunoSEQ multiplex PCR, and TCRdb's table has in-frame clones only and misses some. The sample has tens of thousands of clones; 77% are singletons. The source was peripheral blood, collected from a patient treated with radiotherapy plus ipilimumab. These receptors were taken from a human donor with non-small cell lung cancer who had a complete response to radiotherapy plus ipilimumab.

This clone was seen only once. At the DNA level, this CDR3 is encoded by other sequences in the same sample as well. The rearrangement joins TRBV6-5 to TRBJ1-1, with D possibly TRBD1 on 5 matching bases. This CDR3 spans 14 amino acids. Trimming pared 4 bases from V and 5 bases from J, leaving 14 bases between. Per the germline V gene, CDR1 is MNHEY and CDR2 is SVGAGI. The CDR3 bases are TGTGCCAGCAGTTCAGGGTTAGTAAGAACTGAAGCTTTCTTT. Protein: CASSSGLVRTEAFF.

The chain employs TRBV14 and TRBJ1-5, with 7 nucleotides matching TRBD1. This CDR3 has 15 amino acids. The V and J ends lost 3 bases and 4 bases, in that order; junction bases with no gene match: 6. Germline V CDR1 and CDR2: SGHDN, FVKESK. The CDR3 sequence is CASSHPGQTNQPQHF. The CDR3 DNA is TGTGCCAGCAGCCATCCGGGACAGACTAATCAGCCCCAGCATTTT.

The V and J genes are TRBV7-2 and TRBJ2-2; a weak D match, TRBD2 (6 bases). The CDR3 is 14 amino acids. The V end was cut by 6 bases, the J end by 5 bases, with 13 bases between. CDR1 and CDR2 (germline): SGHTA, FQGNSA. CDR3 bases: TGTGCCAGCAGACCGGGACTCCGGACCGGGGAGCTGTTTTTT. It yields the protein CASRPGLRTGELFF. The variable domain in full, with the rest retrieved from reference TRBV7-2 and TRBJ2-2, is GAGVSQSPSNKVTEKGKDVELRCDPISGHTALYWYRQSLGQGLEFLIYFQGNSAPDKSGLPSDRFSAERTGGSVSTLTIQRTQQEDSAVYLCASRPGLRTGELFFGEGSRLTVL.

The J gene is TRBJ2-7, the V gene TRBV5-1; tentative D call: TRBD1 (5 bases). CDR3 size: 14 residues. V was shortened by 4 bases and J by 3 bases, with 14 bases between the two germline ends. The V gene's germline CDR1 is SGHRS and CDR2 YFSETQ. In nucleotides, the CDR3 is TGCGCCAGCAGCCCAAACCCCGACAGCTACGAGCAGTACTTC. It yields the protein CASSPNPDSYEQYF.

J is TRBJ2-5 and V is TRBV11-2; 7 bases agree with TRBD2. The ends lost 1 base at V and 0 bases at J; junction bases unmatched: 5. The germline V gene encodes CDR1 SGHAT and CDR2 FQNNGV. The CDR3 has 16 residues. For the CDR3, the DNA is TGTGCCAGCAGCTTAGGAGTTAGCGGGTACCAAGAGACCCAGTACTTC. It encodes CASSLGVSGYQETQYF.

The chain links TRBV7-2 to TRBJ1-1, with no clear D. Germline V gives CDR1 SGHTA, CDR2 FQGNSA. Between the trimmed V and J ends, which lost 5 bases and 6 bases, there was a span of 13 bases. CDR3 size: 13 residues. In DNA, the CDR3 is TGTGCCAGCAGCCTAGAGTGGAGGGCTGAAGCTTTCTTT. Translated, it gives CASSLEWRAEAFF.

V is TRBV28 and J is TRBJ1-3; D gene ambiguous. Germline CDR1 reads MDHEN; CDR2 reads SYDVKM. This CDR3 contains 12 residues. Trimming removed 6 bases from V and 3 bases from J, with 6 bases in between. CDR3 DNA: TGTGCCAGCAGGCTGAATGGAAACACCATATATTTT. Translating gives CASRLNGNTIYF.

This clone was detected a few times. This chain's CDR3 is CASSRTGTVSYNEQFF. The DNA for the CDR3 is TGCGCCAGCAGCCGGACCGGGACAGTTTCCTACAATGAGCAGTTCTTC. The chain joins TRBV4-3 to TRBJ2-1; TRBD1 aligns across 7 bases. Germline V gives CDR1 LGHNA, CDR2 YSLEER. The CDR3 runs to 16 residues. V lost 4 bases and J lost 1; bases outside the gene matches: 7.

The chain has TRBV9 and TRBJ2-1; D call uncertain. CDR1 SGDLS and CDR2 YYNGEE come from the germline V gene. The CDR3 loop spans 13 amino acids. Deletions cut 4 bases from V and 6 bases from J, with 11 bases between. The CDR3 region is CASSPSMGNEQFF. Written as DNA, the CDR3 is TGTGCCAGCAGCCCCTCGATGGGCAATGAGCAGTTCTTC. The full variable domain, with the rest looked up from reference TRBV9 and TRBJ2-1, is DSGVTQTPKHLITATGQRVTLRCSPRSGDLSVYWYQQSLDQGLQFLIQYYNGEERAKGNILERFSAQQFPDLHSELNLSSLELGDSALYFCASSPSMGNEQFFGPGTRLTVL.

V is TRBV30 and J is TRBJ2-3; maybe TRBD2 (5 bases). V shed 3 bases and J shed 4 bases, with 11 bases lying between them. CDR3 length: 13 residues. The V gene's germline CDR1 is GTSNPN and CDR2 SVGIG (reference sequence). The CDR3 DNA sequence: TGTGCCTGGAGCCTCACTAGGGCAGATACGCAGTATTTT. Amino acid sequence: CAWSLTRADTQYF.

The J gene is TRBJ2-1, the V gene TRBV14; tentative D call: TRBD1 (5 bases). V was trimmed by 0 bases and J by 0 bases, leaving 18 bases between them. Germline CDR1 reads SGHDN; CDR2 reads FVKESK. This CDR3 comprises 19 residues. The DNA for the CDR3 is TGTGCCAGCAGCCAAGAACGCAGGGTGGGAATTAGCTCCTACAATGAGCAGTTCTTC. Its translation is CASSQERRVGISSYNEQFF.

This clone was counted a single time. This chain links TRBV2 with TRBJ1-1; D gene uncertain. The germline CDR1 and CDR2 sequences are SNHLY and FYNNEI. The CDR3 is made up of 13 amino acids. Deletions cut 4 bases from V and 0 bases from J, with 6 bases between. CDR3 sequence (DNA): TGTGCCAGCAGTGCCACTATGAACACTGAAGCTTTCTTT. This encodes CASSATMNTEAFF.

This chain joins TRBV30 and TRBJ2-7; no reliable D call. CDR1 and CDR2 (germline): GTSNPN, SVGIG (reference sequence). This CDR3 comprises 12 residues. The V end lost 0 bases, the J end lost 10 bases, and 13 bases lay between the germline ends. CDR3 protein: CAWSVLSGSQYF. The CDR3 DNA is TGTGCCTGGAGTGTACTATCAGGCTCCCAGTACTTC.

V and J are TRBV2 and TRBJ1-2; D uncertain. There are 13 residues in the CDR3. V lost 2 bases and J lost 6, with 10 bases in between. Germline V lookup: CDR1 SNHLY, CDR2 FYNNEI. Here the CDR3 DNA reads TGTGCCAGCAGTGAAATGACACACGATGGCTACACCTTC. Residues: CASSEMTHDGYTF.

This chain uses TRBV5-1 with TRBJ1-1; 7 bases are shared with TRBD1. Germline V lookup: CDR1 SGHRS, CDR2 YFSETQ. V was pared by 4 bases and J by 4 bases, with 10 bases of the junction left unmatched. This CDR3 region has 15 residues. CDR3 DNA sequence: TGCGCCAGCAGCCCCACGGGAAGGGGGCCCACTGAAGCTTTCTTT. It translates to CASSPTGRGPTEAFF. Full variable domain (remainder filled in from reference TRBV5-1 and TRBJ1-1): KAGVTQTPRYLIKTRGQQVTLSCSPISGHRSVSWYQQTPGQGLQFLFEYFSETQRNKGNFPGRFSGRQFSNSRSEMNVSTLELGDSALYLCASSPTGRGPTEAFFGQGTRLTVV.

The chain is built from TRBV15 and TRBJ2-1, with 7 bases identical to TRBD1. Germline CDR1 is LNHNV and CDR2 is YYDKDF (reference sequence). After removal of 0 bases from V and 4 bases from J, the junction contained 6 bases not matched to a gene. The CDR3 covers 16 residues. The CDR3 nucleotides read TGTGCCACCAGCAGAGATCTGAGACAGGGATACAATGAGCAGTTCTTC. Encoded protein: CATSRDLRQGYNEQFF.

The V call is TRBV9, the J call TRBJ2-3, with 7 bases fitting TRBD2. Germline V gene lookup returns CDR1 SGDLS and CDR2 YYNGEE. The CDR3 covers 17 residues. The V gene end was trimmed by 3 bases and the J gene end by 1 base; junction bases not matched to a gene: 11. The CDR3 sequence is CASSAPGGGDGTDTQYF. DNA of the CDR3: TGTGCCAGCAGCGCCCCGGGAGGAGGGGATGGCACAGATACGCAGTATTTT.

The chain has TRBV2 and TRBJ2-5, with D possibly being TRBD1 (6 bases). Trimming cost V 7 bases and J 3 bases, with 18 bases left between them. The germline V gene encodes CDR1 SNHLY and CDR2 FYNNEI. CDR3 length: 15 residues. DNA for the CDR3: TGTGCCAGCAAATCCAGGGGCCCCCTTGAAGAGACCCAGTACTTC. Translated: CASKSRGPLEETQYF.

This clone turned up a few times. V and J are TRBV7-9 and TRBJ2-7; the D call may be TRBD1 or TRBD2 (5 bases each). This CDR3 is built from 14 residues. From germline, CDR1 is SEHNR and CDR2 FQNEAQ (reference sequence). V was clipped by 2 bases and J by 2 bases, with 10 bases between them. The CDR3 DNA reads TGTGCCAGCAGCTTAAGGGACCTGCCCTACGAGCAGTACTTC. This sequence encodes CASSLRDLPYEQYF.

The rearrangement joins TRBV1 to TRBJ1-5. TRBV1 represents a pseudogene. The CDR3 runs 14 residues. CDR3 region: CTSSRGYSNQPQHF. The CDR3 bases are TGCACCAGCAGCCGGGGGTATAGCAATCAGCCCCAGCATTTT.

The chain employs TRBV27 and TRBJ1-1; D is unresolved. The CDR3 runs 10 residues. Trimming pared 3 bases from V and 8 bases from J, leaving 4 bases between. Germline-derived CDR1 and CDR2 are MNHEY and SMNVEV (reference sequence). CDR3 sequence: CASSFGEAFF. The CDR3, as DNA: TGTGCCAGCAGTTTTGGGGAAGCTTTCTTT.

This chain links TRBV6-5 with TRBJ2-1, with 7 bases matching TRBD1. Germline loops: CDR1 MNHEY, CDR2 SVGAGI. V shed 5 bases and J 2 bases; nucleotides not matched to a gene: 6. CDR3 length: 15 amino acids. CDR3: CASSPGTAAYNEQFF. The DNA of the CDR3 is TGTGCCAGCAGTCCCGGGACAGCCGCCTACAATGAGCAGTTCTTC.

The chain couples TRBV30 to TRBJ1-2; tentative D call: TRBD1 (6 bases). The CDR3 runs 14 residues. CDR1 and CDR2 (germline): GTSNPN, SVGIG (reference sequence). The V end was cut by 3 bases, the J end by 8 bases, with 19 bases between. The CDR3 nucleotides are TGTGCCTGGAGAGTTCCTAGGGGGGCTTGGGGCTACACCTTC. Translation gives CAWRVPRGAWGYTF.

In this sample, this clone turned up a few times. The chain joins TRBV5-1 to TRBJ2-2; D is undetermined. Germline CDR1 is SGHRS and CDR2 is YFSETQ. V was shortened by 0 bases and J by 7 bases, with 13 bases between the two germline ends. This CDR3 has 15 residues. Here the CDR3 reads CASSLASTSNGELFF. The DNA of the CDR3 is TGCGCCAGCAGCTTGGCGAGCACTTCTAACGGGGAGCTGTTTTTT.

V usage is TRBV7-8 and J usage is TRBJ2-1; D gene uncertain. V lost 5 bases and J lost 8, with 22 bases in between. The CDR3 is 16 residues long. Germline-derived CDR1 and CDR2 are SGHVS and FQNEAQ. This chain's CDR3 is CASSPLTFTSRDEQFF. The CDR3 DNA sequence: TGTGCCAGCAGCCCACTCACATTTACTTCTAGGGATGAGCAGTTCTTC. The full variable domain, in which reference TRBV7-8 and TRBJ2-1 provide the parts outside the CDR3, is GAGVSQSPRYKVAKRGQDVALRCDPISGHVSLFWYQQALGQGPEFLTYFQNEAQLDKSGLPSDRFFAERPEGSVSTLKIQRTQQEDSAVYLCASSPLTFTSRDEQFFGPGTRLTVL.

The V call is TRBV7-9, the J call TRBJ2-5; D may be TRBD2 (7 bases). V was pared by 5 bases and J by 5 bases, with 21 bases between. Germline CDR1 SEHNR, CDR2 FQNEAQ (reference sequence). This CDR3 region has 16 residues. As DNA, the CDR3 is TGTGCCAGCAGCCACACGGTTCGGGGGGCGTTGGAGACCCAGTACTTC. Protein product: CASSHTVRGALETQYF.